Presented here are 17 T cell receptor beta chains from one specimen sequenced in a study of tumor and adjacent non-tumor tissue in lung cancer. This sample's RNA came from whole unsorted tissue. More than 3 cm separated this lung sample from the edge of the tumor. A modified ARM-PCR protocol with three rounds of nested PCR amplified TCRbeta. TCRdb used MiXCR to reprocess the multiplex PCR reads, holding one entry per CDR3 protein. The top ten clones hold about 31% of a sample with over 80,000 distinct CDR3 sequences, 80% of them seen once. Sample: distant non-tumor lung tissue. The receptors were sampled from a man in his fifties or sixties with small cell lung cancer.

Many counts were recorded for this clonotype. The CDR3 coding sequence is TGCGCCAGCAGTACGGACGTACACAATGAGCAGTTCTTC. This sequence encodes CASSTDVHNEQFF. The chain links TRBV5-1 to TRBJ2-1; D gene ambiguous. The CDR3 has 13 amino acids. Germline V gene sequence: CDR1 SGHRS, CDR2 YFSETQ. With 5 bases removed from V and 5 bases from J, the gap between germline ends came to 11 bases.

A note on this clonotype: The conserved phenylalanine or tryptophan is not found at the CDR3 terminus, so this likely reflects a read error. This chain links TRBV12-3 or TRBV12-4 with TRBJ1-1; D not certain. Trimming shortened V by 5 bases and J by 1 base, and 8 bases separated the two germline ends. This CDR3 has 13 residues. The CDR3 DNA follows: TGTGCCAGCAGTATCTTCGAGAACACTGAAGCTTTCTTA. Protein: CASSIFENTEAFL.

V and J are TRBV6-5 and TRBJ2-7, with D uncertain. CDR3 length equals 14 residues. Germline lookup yields CDR1 MNHEY and CDR2 SVGAGI. Between the trimmed V and J ends, which lost 2 bases and 4 bases, there was a span of 12 bases. CDR3 protein: CASSYARSLYEQYF. The CDR3 nucleotides read TGTGCCAGCAGTTACGCAAGGAGTCTATACGAGCAGTACTTC.

Remarks on this clonotype: The conserved final phenylalanine or tryptophan is absent from the CDR3, which likely points to a read error. The CDR3 region is CSSSYSIWSLSSYNEQFY. CDR3 sequence (DNA): TGTTCCAGCAGTTACTCGATTTGGTCCCTCAGCTCCTACAATGAGCAGTTCTAC. The chain joins TRBV6-5 to TRBJ2-1; unclear D gene. Germline assignment: CDR1 MNHEY and CDR2 SVGAGI. This CDR3 region has 18 residues.

The rearrangement links TRBV4-1 to TRBJ2-7; D is tentatively TRBD1 or TRBD2 (6 bases each). Germline-derived CDR1 and CDR2 are MGHRA and YSYEKL. Trimming stripped 8 bases from V and 6 bases from J, with 14 bases between. The CDR3 runs to 12 residues. CDR3 amino acids: CASFQGGGEQYV. The DNA for the CDR3 is TGCGCCAGCTTCCAAGGAGGGGGCGAGCAGTACGTC.

This clonotype has only a few counts. At one of its ends the junction is not consistent with the germline gene, which may arise from a read error. The chain has TRBV4-1 and TRBJ2-7; maybe TRBD1 (5 bases). The length of the CDR3 is 13 residues. Germline values: CDR1 MGHRA, CDR2 YSYEKL. CDR3 protein: CASNFDRLYEQYF. The CDR3 DNA reads as TGCGCCAGCAATTTTGACAGACTCTACGAACAGTACTTC.

The gene calls are TRBV29-1 and TRBJ2-7; the D gene could be TRBD1 or TRBD2 (6 bases each). CDR1 and CDR2 from the germline V gene are SQVTM and ANQGSEA. This CDR3 has 13 residues. V was shortened by 8 bases and J by 7 bases, with 21 bases between the two germline ends. DNA for the CDR3: TGCAGCACTGAAGATCTTGGGGGGCCGGAGCAGTACTTC. Encoded protein: CSTEDLGGPEQYF.

This clonotype was found a few times. The V and J genes are TRBV11-2 and TRBJ1-3, with D unresolved. V was cut by 9 bases and J by 6 bases, with 15 bases left in between. There are 13 residues in the CDR3. From germline, CDR1 is SGHAT and CDR2 FQNNGV. CDR3 in amino acids: CASTLEEINTIYF. CDR3 DNA: TGTGCCAGTACCTTAGAAGAGATAAACACCATATATTTT.

A remark on this clonotype: Relative to the germline gene, one junction end is altered; a read error may explain this. The chain uses TRBV29-1 and TRBJ2-5; TRBD2 aligns across 15 bases. Germline V gene sequence: CDR1 SQVTM, CDR2 ANQGSEA. CDR3 size: 18 residues. In nucleotides, the CDR3 is TGCAGCGCCGTGATGGGGGGACTAGCGGGAGGAGACCAAGAGATCCAGTACTTC. This codes for CSAVMGGLAGGDQEIQYF.

With regard to this clonotype: A read error may produce the germline difference seen at one junction end. The V call is TRBV11-2, the J call TRBJ2-1; the match to TRBD1 covers 7 bases. Germline CDR1 is SGHAT and CDR2 is FQNNGV. The CDR3 spans 14 residues. The CDR3 spells CASSLQGVYNEQLF. The DNA for the CDR3 is TGTGCCAGCAGTCTGCAGGGGGTTTACAATGAGCAGTTGTTC.

This clonotype was counted a single time. The junction shows a germline mismatch at one end, possibly a read error. This chain connects TRBV11-2 to TRBJ2-1; 7 nucleotides agree with TRBD1. Germline V gene data show CDR1 as SGHAT and CDR2 as FQNNGV. The length of the CDR3 is 13 residues. CDR3 protein: CASSFEGAGLKIF. The DNA for the CDR3 is TGTGCCAGCAGCTTTGAGGGGGCGGGCCTAAAGATCTTT.

A remark on this clonotype: A much larger clone lies a single base off, so this may be a read error. The chain has TRBV20-1 and TRBJ1-1; TRBD1 might be the D (5 bases). Germline V lookup: CDR1 DFQATT, CDR2 SNEGSKA (reference sequence). The CDR3 has 11 residues. V shed 6 bases and J shed 7 bases, with 12 bases lying between them. CDR3: CSARRGVEAFF. In DNA form, the CDR3 reads TGCAGTGCACGACGGGGGGTTGAAGCTTTCTTT.

Details on this clonotype: One base away lies a much larger clone, so this may be a sequencing read error. This rearrangement joins TRBV28 to TRBJ2-5; D not resolved. CDR1 is MDHEN and CDR2 is SYDVKM in the germline V gene. The CDR3 has 15 amino acids. CDR3 DNA: TGTGTCAGCAGTTTAGGTAGTCGACCAGAAGAGACCCAGTACTTC. It is translated as CVSSLGSRPEETQYF.

In the case of this clonotype: The junction departs from the called germline gene at one end, perhaps through a read error. V is TRBV29-1 and J is TRBJ2-1; no firm D call. The germline V gene encodes CDR1 SQVTM and CDR2 ANQGSEA. CDR3 length: 14 residues. CDR3 amino acids: CSVVISSVGNGQFF. Written as DNA, the CDR3 is TGCAGTGTTGTAATAAGCAGCGTTGGCAATGGGCAGTTCTTC.

The chain employs TRBV29-1 and TRBJ2-1; 7 bases fit TRBD2. This CDR3 region has 15 residues. Looked up from germline, CDR1 is SQVTM and CDR2 is ANQGSEA. The CDR3 is CNFELAGNPNNEQFF. The CDR3 DNA sequence: TGCAACTTTGAATTAGCGGGCAATCCCAACAATGAGCAGTTCTTC.

The table lists this clonotype with a count of one. The rearrangement uses TRBV30 and TRBJ2-1; D is unresolved. V dropped 5 bases and J dropped 15 bases, with 20 bases sitting between them. The CDR3 length is 12 residues. The germline CDR1 and CDR2 sequences are GTSNPN and SVGIG (reference sequence). The CDR3 region is CAWSPSYNKLFF. CDR3 bases: TGTGCCTGGTCTCCAAGTTACAATAAGCTGTTCTTC.

On this clonotype itself: This may be a read error: a much more frequent sequence differs by one nucleotide. The V gene is TRBV19, the J gene TRBJ1-2; D call uncertain. The CDR3 is 13 residues long. The germline CDR1 and CDR2 sequences are LNHDA and SQIVND (reference sequence). CDR3 sequence reads: CASSRGRPYCYTF. The DNA for the CDR3 is TGTGCCAGTAGCAGAGGCAGACCCTATTGCTACACCTTC.